Presented here are 12 T cell receptor beta chains from one specimen sequenced in a study of T cells in Graves' hyperthyroidism and ophthalmopathy. Regions amplified from RNA transcripts were the TCR beta CDR3 regions. When the TCR CDR3 underwent first-round RT-PCR, the HTBI primer set was used. TCRdb passed the multiplex PCR reads through MiXCR, listing each CDR3 protein once. Here the sample spans 800,000 or so distinct CDR3 sequences, 38% being singletons. Material: blood. All receptors derive from a man younger than 35 with Graves' hyperthyroidism.

Details on this clonotype: The CDR3 end shows no conserved phenylalanine or tryptophan, and so a read error is likely. The DNA is omitted, as the CDR3 cannot be located on it reliably, and the CDR3 follows TCRdb's listing. This chain links TRBV7-9 with TRBJ1-3. CDR1 and CDR2 from the germline V gene are SEHNR and FQNEAQ (reference sequence). The CDR3 numbers 9 amino acids, ends counted. CDR3 loop: CASSLLAGV.

A note on this clonotype: The junction and the germline gene differ at one end; a read error may be behind it. V usage is TRBV12-3 or TRBV12-4 and J usage is TRBJ2-2, with D maybe TRBD2 (5 bases). This CDR3 spans 15 amino acids. The CDR3 here is CASSLEARHTGELSW. The DNA of the CDR3 is TGTGCCAGCAGTTTAGAGGCGAGGCACACCGGGGAGCTGTCTTGG.

This clonotype was seen repeatedly, ten times or more. V is TRBV5-1 and J is TRBJ1-3; 7 nucleotides agree with TRBD1. The CDR3 covers 15 residues. The junction had 12 bases not matched to a gene; V was cut back by 4 bases and J by 8 bases. Germline lookup yields CDR1 SGHRS and CDR2 YFSETQ. The CDR3 here is CASSPLQGTLDTIYF. CDR3 bases: TGCGCCAGCAGCCCACTACAGGGGACATTGGACACCATATATTTT.

This clonotype was seen at least ten times. The rearrangement uses TRBV29-1 and TRBJ2-7; TRBD1 matches 10 bases. CDR3 length equals 14 residues. Germline V lookup: CDR1 SQVTM, CDR2 ANQGSEA. V trimming: 6 bases; J trimming: 3 bases; junction bases outside the gene matches: 8. CDR3: CSVESRTGGYEQYF. The CDR3 coding sequence is TGCAGCGTGGAAAGCCGGACAGGGGGCTACGAGCAGTACTTC.

Concerning this clonotype itself: This may arise from a read error, as a much more abundant clone is one base away. The chain carries TRBV29-1 and TRBJ2-5; 8 bases agree with TRBD2. This CDR3 is 13 amino acids long. From germline, CDR1 is SQVTM and CDR2 ANQGSEA. This CDR3 is CSVLGGGRETQHF. DNA for the CDR3: TGCAGCGTCCTCGGGGGGGGCAGAGAGACCCAGCACTTC.

As for this clonotype: Being one base from a much bigger clone, this may be a read error. The rearrangement joins TRBV29-1 to TRBJ2-7; 7 positions match TRBD1. Trimming at V came to 3 bases and at J to 6 bases, leaving 8 bases not matched to a gene. This CDR3 region has 13 residues. Per the germline V gene, CDR1 is SQVTM and CDR2 is ANQGSEA. The CDR3 nucleotides are TGCAGCGTTGAGGGGGCAGGGGGACGCGAGCAGTACTTC. Translation: CSVEGAGGREQYF.

The gene calls are TRBV5-1 and TRBJ1-1; D ambiguous. The CDR3 has 15 residues. V lost 4 bases and J lost 0, with 13 bases in between. Germline values: CDR1 SGHRS, CDR2 YFSETQ. The CDR3 DNA is TGCGCCAGCAGCGCGCTTCTATCTTTGAACACTGAAGCTTTCTTT. It is translated as CASSALLSLNTEAFF.

The chain couples TRBV6-1 to TRBJ1-2, with D unclear. Per germline, CDR1 MNHNS and CDR2 SASEGT. The V end lost 6 bases, the J end lost 5 bases, and 13 bases lay between the germline ends. CDR3 length: 13 amino acids. The CDR3 nucleotides read TGTGCCAGCAGCAGAGACCAGCGGTATGGCTACACCTTC. Protein sequence: CASSRDQRYGYTF.

The rearrangement uses TRBV19 and TRBJ1-1; no clear D. CDR3 length: 14 amino acids. Germline V lookup: CDR1 LNHDA, CDR2 SQIVND (reference sequence). V was trimmed by 6 bases and J by 2 bases, leaving 13 bases between them. The CDR3 DNA reads TGTGCCAGTAGATCTTCCGGGATAAACACTGAAGCTTTCTTT. Translated: CASRSSGINTEAFF.

This clonotype was seen at least ten times. J is TRBJ1-5 and V is TRBV20-1; D is undetermined. The CDR3 runs to 12 residues. V dropped 6 bases and J dropped 5 bases, with 11 bases sitting between them. Germline lookup yields CDR1 DFQATT and CDR2 SNEGSKA (reference sequence). The CDR3 sequence: CSAWTRHQPQHF. As DNA, the CDR3 is TGCAGTGCCTGGACTCGACATCAGCCCCAGCATTTT.

The CDR3 is CAIRPPGQGQSPLHF. The CDR3 DNA reads as TGTGCCATCAGGCCTCCGGGACAGGGGCAATCACCCCTCCACTTT. The chain uses TRBV10-3 and TRBJ1-6, with TRBD1 matching over 10 bases. Germline CDR1 reads ENHRY; CDR2 reads SYGVKD. V lost 6 bases and J lost 10; bases outside the gene matches: 9. The CDR3 contains 15 residues.

J is TRBJ1-1 and V is TRBV19; 8 bases match TRBD1. V dropped 4 bases and J dropped 3; count of bases not matched to a gene: 7. Germline lookup yields CDR1 LNHDA and CDR2 SQIVND (reference sequence). This CDR3 comprises 15 residues. The CDR3 protein is CASSTARGQDTEAFF. DNA for the CDR3: TGTGCCAGTAGTACCGCCCGGGGACAGGACACTGAAGCTTTCTTT. The full variable domain, with the rest looked up from reference TRBV19 and TRBJ1-1, is DGGITQSPKYLFRKEGQNVTLSCEQNLNHDAMYWYRQDPGQGLRLIYYSQIVNDFQKGDIAEGYSVSREKKESFPLTVTSAQKNPTAFYLCASSTARGQDTEAFFGQGTRLTVV.